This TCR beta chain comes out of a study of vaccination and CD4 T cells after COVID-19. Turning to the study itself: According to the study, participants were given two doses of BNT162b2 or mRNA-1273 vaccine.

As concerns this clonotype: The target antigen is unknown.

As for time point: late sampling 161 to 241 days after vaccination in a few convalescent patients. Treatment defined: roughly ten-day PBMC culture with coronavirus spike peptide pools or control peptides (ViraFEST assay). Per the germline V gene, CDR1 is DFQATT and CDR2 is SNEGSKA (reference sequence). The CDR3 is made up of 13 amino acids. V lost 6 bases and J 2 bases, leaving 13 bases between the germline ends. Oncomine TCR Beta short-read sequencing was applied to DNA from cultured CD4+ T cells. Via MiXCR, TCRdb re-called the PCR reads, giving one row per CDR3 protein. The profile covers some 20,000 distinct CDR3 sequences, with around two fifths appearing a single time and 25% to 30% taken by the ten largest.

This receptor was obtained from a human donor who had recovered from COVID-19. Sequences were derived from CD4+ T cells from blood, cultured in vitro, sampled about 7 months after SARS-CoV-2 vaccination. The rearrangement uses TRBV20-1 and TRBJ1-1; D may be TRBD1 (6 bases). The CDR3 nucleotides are TGCAGTGCCACTAGACAGGTTAACACTGAAGCTTTCTTT. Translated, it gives CSATRQVNTEAFF.